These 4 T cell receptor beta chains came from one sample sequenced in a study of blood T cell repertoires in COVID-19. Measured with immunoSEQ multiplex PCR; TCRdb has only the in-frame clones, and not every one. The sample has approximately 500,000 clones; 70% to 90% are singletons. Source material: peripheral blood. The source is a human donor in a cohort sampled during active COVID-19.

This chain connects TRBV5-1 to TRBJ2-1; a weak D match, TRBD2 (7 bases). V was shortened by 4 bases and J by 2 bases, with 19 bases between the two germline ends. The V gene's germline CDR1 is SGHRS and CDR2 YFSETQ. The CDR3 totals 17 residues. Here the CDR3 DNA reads TGCGCCAGCAGCGGGGGGGACACCCGACAGCCCTACAATGAGCAGTTCTTC. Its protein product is CASSGGDTRQPYNEQFF.

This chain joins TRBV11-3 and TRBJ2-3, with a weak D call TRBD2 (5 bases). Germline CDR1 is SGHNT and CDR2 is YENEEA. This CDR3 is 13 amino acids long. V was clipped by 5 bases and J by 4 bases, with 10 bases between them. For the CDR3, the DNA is TGTGCCAGCAGCACTAGGGTTCCAGATACGCAGTATTTT. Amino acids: CASSTRVPDTQYF.

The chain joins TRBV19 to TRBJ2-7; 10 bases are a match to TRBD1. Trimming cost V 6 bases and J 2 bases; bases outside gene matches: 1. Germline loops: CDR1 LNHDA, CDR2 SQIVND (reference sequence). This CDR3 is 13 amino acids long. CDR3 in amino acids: CASRGTGAYEQYF. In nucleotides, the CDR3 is TGTGCCAGTAGGGGGACAGGGGCCTACGAGCAGTACTTC.

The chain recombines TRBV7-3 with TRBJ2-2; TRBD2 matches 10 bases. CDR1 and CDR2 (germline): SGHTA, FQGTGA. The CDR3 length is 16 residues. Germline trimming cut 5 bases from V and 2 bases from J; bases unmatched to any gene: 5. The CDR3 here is CASSPGLARNTGELFF. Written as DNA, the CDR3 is TGTGCCAGCAGCCCGGGACTAGCGAGAAACACCGGGGAGCTGTTTTTT. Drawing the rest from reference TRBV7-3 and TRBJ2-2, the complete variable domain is GAGVSQTPSNKVTEKGKYVELRCDPISGHTALYWYRQSLGQGPEFLIYFQGTGAADDSGLPNDRFFAVRPEGSVSTLKIQRTERGDSAVYLCASSPGLARNTGELFFGEGSRLTVL.